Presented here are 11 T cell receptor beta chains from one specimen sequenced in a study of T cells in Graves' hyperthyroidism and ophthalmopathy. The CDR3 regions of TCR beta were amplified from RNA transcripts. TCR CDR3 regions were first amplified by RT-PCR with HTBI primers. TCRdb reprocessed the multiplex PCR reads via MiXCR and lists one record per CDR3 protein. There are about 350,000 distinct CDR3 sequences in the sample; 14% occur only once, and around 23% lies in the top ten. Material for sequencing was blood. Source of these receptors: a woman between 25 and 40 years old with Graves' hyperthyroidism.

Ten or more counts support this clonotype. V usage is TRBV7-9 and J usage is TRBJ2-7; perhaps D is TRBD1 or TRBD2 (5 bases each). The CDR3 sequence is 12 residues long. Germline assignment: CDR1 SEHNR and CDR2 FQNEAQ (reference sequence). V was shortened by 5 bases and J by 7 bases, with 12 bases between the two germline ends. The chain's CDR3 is CASSPRGFEQYF. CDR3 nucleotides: TGTGCCAGCAGCCCGAGGGGCTTTGAGCAGTACTTC.

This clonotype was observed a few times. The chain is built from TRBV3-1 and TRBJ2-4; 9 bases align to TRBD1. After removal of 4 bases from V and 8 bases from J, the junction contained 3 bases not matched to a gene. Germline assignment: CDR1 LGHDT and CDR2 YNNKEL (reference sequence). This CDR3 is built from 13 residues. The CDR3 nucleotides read TGTGCCAGCAGCCGACAGGGGGGGGACATTCAGTACTTC. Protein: CASSRQGGDIQYF.

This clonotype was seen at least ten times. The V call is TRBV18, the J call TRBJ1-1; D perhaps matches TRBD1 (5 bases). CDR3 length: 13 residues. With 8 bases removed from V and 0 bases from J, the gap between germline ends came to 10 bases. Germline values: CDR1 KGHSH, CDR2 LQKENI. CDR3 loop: CASTEGMNTEAFF. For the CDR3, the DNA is TGTGCCAGCACGGAGGGGATGAACACTGAAGCTTTCTTT.

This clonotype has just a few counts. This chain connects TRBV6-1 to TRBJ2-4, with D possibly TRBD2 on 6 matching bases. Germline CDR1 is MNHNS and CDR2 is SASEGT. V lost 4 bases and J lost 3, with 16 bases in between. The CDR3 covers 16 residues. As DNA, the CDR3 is TGTGCCAGCAGTGTCTGGAGCGGGTCCGACAAAAACATTCAGTACTTC. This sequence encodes CASSVWSGSDKNIQYF.

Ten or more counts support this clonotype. The CDR3 spells CASRSDDRVWYQPQHF. The CDR3, as DNA: TGTGCCAGCAGGTCGGACGACAGAGTGTGGTATCAGCCCCAGCATTTT. The chain couples TRBV28 to TRBJ1-5; D perhaps matches TRBD1 (5 bases). V was clipped by 6 bases and J by 5 bases, with 20 bases between them. The CDR3 is 16 residues long. Germline lookup yields CDR1 MDHEN and CDR2 SYDVKM. The full variable domain, completed using reference TRBV28 and TRBJ1-5, is DVKVTQSSRYLVKRTGEKVFLECVQDMDHENMFWYRQDPGLGLRLIYFSYDVKMKEKGDIPEGYSVSREKKERFSLILESASTNQTSMYLCASRSDDRVWYQPQHFGDGTRLSIL.

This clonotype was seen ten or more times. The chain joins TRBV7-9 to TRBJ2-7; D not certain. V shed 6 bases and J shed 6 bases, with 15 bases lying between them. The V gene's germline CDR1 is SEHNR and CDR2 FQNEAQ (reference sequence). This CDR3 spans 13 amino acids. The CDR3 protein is CASSSPNWVEQYF. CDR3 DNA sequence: TGTGCCAGCAGTTCCCCCAATTGGGTCGAGCAGTACTTC.

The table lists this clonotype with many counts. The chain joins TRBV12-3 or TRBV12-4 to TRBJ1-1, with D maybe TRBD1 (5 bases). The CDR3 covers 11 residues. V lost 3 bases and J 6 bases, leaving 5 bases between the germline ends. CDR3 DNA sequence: TGTGCCAGCAGTTTCAGGGCTGAAGCTTTCTTT. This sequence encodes CASSFRAEAFF.

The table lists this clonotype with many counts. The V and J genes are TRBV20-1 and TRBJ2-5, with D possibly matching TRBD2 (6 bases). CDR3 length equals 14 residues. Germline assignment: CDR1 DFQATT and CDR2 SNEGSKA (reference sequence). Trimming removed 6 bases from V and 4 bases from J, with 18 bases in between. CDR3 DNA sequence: TGCAGTGCCCCGTGGCAGATGGGGGGAGAGACCCAGTACTTC. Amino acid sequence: CSAPWQMGGETQYF.

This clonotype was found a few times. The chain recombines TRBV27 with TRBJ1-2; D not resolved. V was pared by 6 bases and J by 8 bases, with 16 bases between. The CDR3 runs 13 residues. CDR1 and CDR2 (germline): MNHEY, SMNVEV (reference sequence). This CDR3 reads CASSFPGGMGYTF. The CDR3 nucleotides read TGTGCCAGCAGCTTCCCGGGTGGGATGGGCTACACCTTC.

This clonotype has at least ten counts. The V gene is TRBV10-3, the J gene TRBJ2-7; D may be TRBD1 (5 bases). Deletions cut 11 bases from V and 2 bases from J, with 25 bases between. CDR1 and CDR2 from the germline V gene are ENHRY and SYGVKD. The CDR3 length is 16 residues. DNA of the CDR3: TGTGCCGTCGGCCAGGGTGGGTTGACCAGTACCTACGAGCAGTACTTC. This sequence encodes CAVGQGGLTSTYEQYF.

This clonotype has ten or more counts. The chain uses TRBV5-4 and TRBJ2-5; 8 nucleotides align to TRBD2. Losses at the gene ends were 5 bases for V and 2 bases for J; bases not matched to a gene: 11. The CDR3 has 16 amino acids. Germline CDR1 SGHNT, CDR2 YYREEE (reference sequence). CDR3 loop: CASSPYRTSRQETQYF. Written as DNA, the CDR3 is TGTGCCAGCAGTCCATATAGGACTAGCAGACAAGAGACCCAGTACTTC.